This T cell receptor (beta chain) was found in a study of patients and donors after allogeneic stem cell transplantation. TCRdb ran MiXCR on the RT-PCR reads and lists one entry per CDR3 protein. The repertoire holds about 90,000 distinct CDR3 sequences, with roughly 52% as singletons. The CDR3 totals 14 residues. V trimming: 4 bases; J trimming: 4 bases; junction bases outside the gene matches: 4. The count of this clonotype is one. Sequencing was carried out using blood, either unsorted or a sorted T cell fraction (not recorded which). The J gene is TRBJ1-2, the V gene TRBV12-3 or TRBV12-4, with TRBD1 matching over 9 bases. The sequence came from a human donor who was either an allogeneic HSCT recipient or a stem cell or donor lymphocyte infusion donor (not recorded which). It is not recorded whose cells these are; they may come from a transplant donor. The CDR3 here is CASSYRGRAYGYTF. In DNA form, the CDR3 reads TGTGCCAGCAGTTACAGGGGGCGCGCCTATGGCTACACCTTC.